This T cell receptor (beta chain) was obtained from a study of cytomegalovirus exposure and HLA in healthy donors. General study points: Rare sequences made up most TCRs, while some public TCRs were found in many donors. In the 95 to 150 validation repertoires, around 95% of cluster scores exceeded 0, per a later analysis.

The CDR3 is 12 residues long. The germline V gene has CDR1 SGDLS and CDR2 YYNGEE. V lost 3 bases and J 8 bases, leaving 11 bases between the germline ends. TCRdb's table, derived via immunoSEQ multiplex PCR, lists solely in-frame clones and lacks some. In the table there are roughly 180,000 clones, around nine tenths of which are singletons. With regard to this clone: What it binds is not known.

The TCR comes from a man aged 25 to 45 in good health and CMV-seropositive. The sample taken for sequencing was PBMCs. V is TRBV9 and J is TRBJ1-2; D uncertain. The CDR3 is CASSEGLVGYTF. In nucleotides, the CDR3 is TGTGCCAGCAGCGAGGGCTTGGTGGGCTACACCTTC.